This T cell receptor (beta chain) was identified in a study of graft-versus-host responses after intestinal transplantation. In the case of this clone: As yet, its antigen is unknown.

Clones were sequenced by immunoSEQ multiplex PCR, and TCRdb holds only the in-frame ones, with some missing. Here the sample spans approximately 90,000 clones, 92% being singletons. V dropped 4 bases and J dropped 5; count of bases not matched to a gene: 6. The CDR3 is 16 amino acids. Germline values: CDR1 MNHEY, CDR2 SMNVEV (reference sequence). Study-wide points: GvH clones appeared in recipient marrow, some first in ileum or blood.

Sequences were derived from unstimulated CD8+ T cells sorted from spleen or lymph node cells, sampled before transplant. The TCR comes from a human donor who was the organ donor for an intestinal transplant. This rearrangement joins TRBV27 to TRBJ1-4; 11 nucleotides match TRBD1. Here the CDR3 reads CASSWGQGVNNEKLFF. As DNA, the CDR3 is TGTGCCAGCAGTTGGGGACAGGGGGTGAACAATGAAAAACTGTTTTTT.